One sample yielded the 17 T cell receptor beta chains listed below, sequenced in a study of identical twins. TCRdb re-called the 5' RACE reads with MiXCR, one entry per CDR3 protein. The sample lists some 96,000 distinct CDR3 sequences; 5.9% were seen once. Sequenced input: memory T cells sorted from blood. The receptor set was obtained from a woman aged 50 to 60 in good health.

The sample holds many counts of this clonotype. The chain is built from TRBV7-2 and TRBJ2-7; D possibly corresponds to TRBD1 (5 bases). Per germline, CDR1 SGHTA and CDR2 FQGNSA. CDR3 length equals 14 residues. Trimming stripped 5 bases from V and 6 bases from J, with 17 bases between. The CDR3 is CASSRKIDSTEQYF. In nucleotides, the CDR3 is TGTGCCAGCAGCCGAAAAATAGACAGTACCGAGCAGTACTTC.

This clonotype was counted between two and nine times. The gene calls are TRBV29-1 and TRBJ2-1; D might be TRBD2 (7 bases). The CDR3 covers 19 residues. V dropped 3 bases and J dropped 3 bases, with 27 bases sitting between them. Germline V gene sequence: CDR1 SQVTM, CDR2 ANQGSEA. CDR3 coding DNA: TGCAGCGTTGACCGGGGGGCCGCGCAAAAGAAGGACCGCTACAATGAGCAGTTCTTC. Translation: CSVDRGAAQKKDRYNEQFF.

There are many counts of this clonotype. This chain uses TRBV11-1 with TRBJ2-3; 7 nucleotides align to TRBD2. Germline V gene data show CDR1 as SGHAT and CDR2 as FQDESV (reference sequence). This CDR3 comprises 19 residues. V was clipped by 3 bases and J by 1 base; unmatched bases: 16. As DNA, the CDR3 is TGTGCCAGCAGCTTCGATTGGACGGAACTAGCGCGACGCACAGATACGCAGTATTTT. This codes for CASSFDWTELARRTDTQYF.

This clonotype was seen at least ten times. In DNA, the CDR3 is TGTGCCATCAGTGAGTCTGCGGTTCAGCCCCAGCATTTT. This gives the protein CAISESAVQPQHF. The rearrangement links TRBV10-3 to TRBJ1-5; no clear D gene. Germline CDR1 reads ENHRY; CDR2 reads SYGVKD. The CDR3 spans 13 residues. V lost 0 bases, J lost 6 bases, and 6 bases lay in between.

This clonotype was observed a few times. The gene calls are TRBV11-2 and TRBJ2-3, with 9 bases that match TRBD2. Germline V gene lookup returns CDR1 SGHAT and CDR2 FQNNGV. The CDR3 extends over 16 amino acids. V lost 1 base to trimming and J lost 1 base; unmatched junction nucleotides: 3. The CDR3 region is CASSLAVAGGTDTQYF. CDR3 DNA: TGTGCCAGCAGCTTAGCCGTAGCGGGAGGCACAGATACGCAGTATTTT.

This clonotype has more than one count but fewer than ten. The rearrangement links TRBV5-1 to TRBJ2-3; 9 bases fit TRBD2. Germline CDR1 reads SGHRS; CDR2 reads YFSETQ. V dropped 3 bases and J dropped 3; count of bases not matched to a gene: 20. There are 20 residues in the CDR3. The CDR3 nucleotides are TGCGCCAGCAGCTCCGGGAGACTAGCGGCACTCCTGGAGGGGACAGATACGCAGTATTTT. As protein: CASSSGRLAALLEGTDTQYF.

This sequence joins TRBV6-5 and TRBJ2-5; D not resolved. CDR3 length equals 16 residues. The germline gives CDR1 MNHEY, CDR2 SVGAGI. Between the trimmed V and J ends, which lost 1 base and 5 bases, there was a span of 17 bases. This chain's CDR3 is CASSYLISSRSETQYF. The CDR3 DNA reads TGTGCCAGCAGTTACTTAATCTCGTCCAGGTCCGAGACCCAGTACTTC.

The table lists this clonotype with many counts. One end of the junction is discordant with germline, which a read error may explain. The chain couples TRBV20-1 to TRBJ2-7; 8 positions agree with TRBD2. Germline loops: CDR1 DFQATT, CDR2 SNEGSKA (reference sequence). The CDR3 contains 14 residues. DNA for the CDR3: TGCAGTGGTAGAGGAGCCAGCGGGGGCTACGAGCAGTACTTC. Its translation: CSGRGASGGYEQYF.

This clonotype has only one observation. The V gene is TRBV11-2, the J gene TRBJ2-2; D call uncertain. This CDR3 has 16 residues. Trimming took 2 bases from V and 4 from J, leaving 14 bases between them. Germline lookup yields CDR1 SGHAT and CDR2 FQNNGV. CDR3 coding DNA: TGTGCCAGCAGCTTATTCGTGGGTTCATTCACCGGGGAGCTGTTTTTT. Residues: CASSLFVGSFTGELFF.

In regard to this clonotype: One base away lies a much larger clone, so this may be a sequencing read error. The CDR3 spells CASSDGSRRAGTQYF. The CDR3, as DNA: TGTGCCAGCAGTGACGGGAGCAGGAGGGCCGGCACGCAGTATTTT. V usage is TRBV2 and J usage is TRBJ2-3; possible D gene TRBD2, 6 bases. CDR1 and CDR2 (germline): SNHLY, FYNNEI. Deletions cut 3 bases from V and 9 bases from J, with 19 bases between. The CDR3 loop spans 15 amino acids.

The genes are TRBV12-3 or TRBV12-4 and TRBJ2-3; possibly TRBD2 for D (6 bases). The V end lost 2 bases, the J end lost 10 bases, and 19 bases lay between the germline ends. The CDR3 consists of 15 residues. As DNA, the CDR3 is TGTGCCAGCAGTTTACTAGCGCAATCCACAGACGCGCAGTATTTT. Its translation: CASSLLAQSTDAQYF.

This clonotype was recorded many times. The rearrangement uses TRBV11-3 and TRBJ1-2; D gene ambiguous. Germline assignment: CDR1 SGHNT and CDR2 YENEEA. This CDR3 spans 12 amino acids. Trimming left V 5 bases short and J 8 bases short, with 12 bases between. CDR3 in amino acids: CASSGLQGGYTF. In DNA form, the CDR3 reads TGTGCCAGCAGCGGCCTTCAAGGGGGCTACACCTTC.

This clonotype appeared many times. The chain carries TRBV5-1 and TRBJ2-7; unclear D gene. V lost 0 bases and J 7 bases, leaving 17 bases between the germline ends. CDR3 length: 15 residues. Per germline, CDR1 SGHRS and CDR2 YFSETQ. In DNA form, the CDR3 reads TGCGCCAGCAGCTTGGATGGTGGATCCCTCGGAGAGCAGTACTTC. This translates into CASSLDGGSLGEQYF.

This clonotype was seen repeatedly, ten times or more. The chain uses TRBV4-2 and TRBJ2-4; maybe TRBD2 (5 bases). The CDR3 runs 14 residues. Germline V gene lookup returns CDR1 LGHNA and CDR2 YNFKEQ. V was clipped by 0 bases and J by 9 bases, with 12 bases between them. DNA of the CDR3: TGTGCCAGCAGCCAAGACCGGGGAGACGGCATTCAGTACTTC. Protein: CASSQDRGDGIQYF.

This chain uses TRBV5-5 with TRBJ2-1, with 11 nucleotides matching TRBD2. The V gene's germline CDR1 is SGHKS and CDR2 YYEKEE (reference sequence). V shed 2 bases and J 6 bases; nucleotides not matched to a gene: 4. The CDR3 covers 15 residues. CDR3 nucleotide sequence: TGTGCCAGCAGCTTACTAGCGGGAGCGGGCAATGAGCAGTTCTTC. Protein sequence: CASSLLAGAGNEQFF. Full variable domain (remainder filled in from reference TRBV5-5 and TRBJ2-1): DAGVTQSPTHLIKTRGQQVTLRCSPISGHKSVSWYQQVLGQGPQFIFQYYEKEERGRGNFPDRFSARQFPNYSSELNVNALLLGDSALYLCASSLLAGAGNEQFFGPGTRLTVL.

Ten or more counts support this clonotype. The chain links TRBV7-8 to TRBJ1-1, with D tentatively TRBD1 (5 bases). This CDR3 has 14 amino acids. V lost 5 bases, J lost 4 bases, and 14 bases lay in between. The germline V gene has CDR1 SGHVS and CDR2 FQNEAQ. The CDR3 DNA is TGTGCCAGCAGCCCAAACCTTAGGGGCACTGAAGCTTTCTTT. Protein product: CASSPNLRGTEAFF.

This clonotype was observed at least ten times. CDR3 bases: TGTGCCAGCAGCCACTCGGGGACAGGCAACTCACCCCTCCACTTT. Protein product: CASSHSGTGNSPLHF. The V call is TRBV6-5, the J call TRBJ1-6; 8 nucleotides align to TRBD1. This CDR3 has 15 amino acids. J was trimmed by 10 bases and V by 6 bases; bases with no gene match: 11. CDR1 is MNHEY and CDR2 is SVGAGI in the germline V gene.